What follows are 23 T cell receptor beta chains derived from one specimen sequenced in a study of OX40 agonist ivuxolimab in advanced cancers. Profiling relied on immunoSEQ multiplex PCR, and the TCRdb table lists in-frame clones only, not all of them. The sample lists 9,000 to 10,000 clones; 70% were seen once. The input for sequencing was CD4+ or CD8+ T cells sorted from blood, taken in a trial of the OX40 agonist ivuxolimab. These receptors were collected from an adult with an advanced solid tumor such as melanoma, head and neck, liver or kidney cancer.

This chain joins TRBV7-2 and TRBJ2-1; no reliable D call. This CDR3 has 14 amino acids. CDR1 is SGHTA, CDR2 FQGNSA, per germline. V shed 4 bases and J shed 4 bases, with 11 bases lying between them. The CDR3 nucleotides read TGTGCCAGCAGCTCACTACCGAGTTACAATGAGCAGTTCTTC. Protein sequence: CASSSLPSYNEQFF. Using reference TRBV7-2 and TRBJ2-1 for the parts outside the CDR3, the full variable domain is GAGVSQSPSNKVTEKGKDVELRCDPISGHTALYWYRQSLGQGLEFLIYFQGNSAPDKSGLPSDRFSAERTGGSVSTLTIQRTQQEDSAVYLCASSSLPSYNEQFFGPGTRLTVL.

Of note for this clone: The same CDR3 is also encoded by other DNA sequences in this sample. This chain joins TRBV2 and TRBJ2-3, with D perhaps given as TRBD1 or TRBD2 (5 bases each). The CDR3 length is 15 residues. Germline V gene data show CDR1 as SNHLY and CDR2 as FYNNEI. Trimming removed 4 bases at V and 0 bases at J, with 11 bases between. CDR3 residues: CASSGGTASTDTQYF. The CDR3 DNA sequence: TGTGCCAGCAGTGGAGGGACGGCGAGCACAGATACGCAGTATTTT.

The rearrangement links TRBV6-1 to TRBJ1-1; D uncertain. V gave up 8 bases and J gave up 0 bases, with 10 bases separating them. The germline V gene has CDR1 MNHNS and CDR2 SASEGT. This CDR3 region has 13 residues. CDR3 bases: TGTGCCAGCCTAAACACTGTGAACACTGAAGCTTTCTTT. Amino acids: CASLNTVNTEAFF.

The chain employs TRBV7-9 and TRBJ2-5, with 10 bases aligning to TRBD1. J was trimmed by 4 bases and V by 5 bases; bases with no gene match: 7. Germline CDR1 reads SEHNR; CDR2 reads FQNEAQ (reference sequence). CDR3 length equals 15 residues. The DNA of the CDR3 is TGTGCCAGCAGCCCGGGACAGGGGACCCGAGAGACCCAGTACTTC. It is translated as CASSPGQGTRETQYF.

The rearrangement links TRBV19 to TRBJ2-3; TRBD2 matches 10 bases. Trimming at V came to 1 base and at J to 6 bases, leaving 4 bases not matched to a gene. This CDR3 is built from 15 residues. The V gene's germline CDR1 is LNHDA and CDR2 SQIVND (reference sequence). CDR3 sequence reads: CASSIVGTSADTQYF. CDR3 coding DNA: TGTGCCAGTAGTATAGTCGGGACTAGCGCGGATACGCAGTATTTT.

This clone was seen a few times. The chain couples TRBV11-2 to TRBJ2-2, with D hard to call. Looked up from germline, CDR1 is SGHAT and CDR2 is FQNNGV. CDR3 length: 16 residues. V gave up 3 bases and J gave up 1 base, with 12 bases separating them. The CDR3 DNA is TGTGCCAGCAGCTTGGACGAAGACAAGAACACCGGGGAGCTGTTTTTT. Translating it yields CASSLDEDKNTGELFF.

CDR3 sequence: CASSAGGGGGATDTQYF. The DNA for the CDR3 is TGTGCCAGCAGCGCCGGAGGGGGTGGGGGGGCTACAGATACGCAGTATTTT. The chain recombines TRBV7-9 with TRBJ2-3; tentatively, D is TRBD2 (7 bases). Deletions cut 5 bases from V and 3 bases from J, with 21 bases between. The germline V gene encodes CDR1 SEHNR and CDR2 FQNEAQ (reference sequence). This CDR3 has 17 amino acids.

This clone was picked up a small number of times. The rearrangement uses TRBV6-5 and TRBJ1-1; D ambiguous. This CDR3 spans 11 amino acids. Trimming left V 7 bases short and J 3 bases short, with 6 bases between. Per the germline V gene, CDR1 is MNHEY and CDR2 is SVGAGI. Written as DNA, the CDR3 is TGTGCCAGCACCGCATACACTGAAGCTTTCTTT. The encoded protein is CASTAYTEAFF.

This sequence joins TRBV4-1 and TRBJ2-2, with D unclear. V lost 3 bases and J 9 bases, leaving 11 bases between the germline ends. The CDR3 is 13 amino acids. Germline V CDR1 and CDR2: MGHRA, YSYEKL. The CDR3 reads CASSHGSERELFF. The CDR3 DNA reads TGCGCCAGCAGCCATGGTTCGGAACGGGAGCTGTTTTTT.

This clone came up a few times. The J gene is TRBJ2-7, the V gene TRBV4-1; D gene unclear. Germline V gene data show CDR1 as MGHRA and CDR2 as YSYEKL. CDR3 length: 15 residues. Trimming took 1 base from V and 4 from J, leaving 14 bases between them. The CDR3 region is CASSQGEPPHYEQYF. CDR3 nucleotide sequence: TGCGCCAGCAGCCAAGGAGAACCCCCGCATTACGAGCAGTACTTC.

The chain couples TRBV11-3 to TRBJ2-5, with TRBD2 matching 9 bases. Germline V gene lookup returns CDR1 SGHNT and CDR2 YENEEA. The J segment lost 1 base and the V segment lost 5 bases, leaving 5 bases of the junction unmatched. The CDR3 runs to 15 residues. The CDR3 DNA reads as TGTGCCAGCAGCACCCGCGGGGGGGCCCAAGAGACCCAGTACTTC. Its translation is CASSTRGGAQETQYF.

V gene TRBV30 combines with J gene TRBJ2-5; 9 bases are a match to TRBD1. The CDR3 runs to 14 residues. J gave up 5 bases and V 0 bases, and 4 bases lay outside the gene matches. Germline V lookup: CDR1 GTSNPN, CDR2 SVGIG (reference sequence). CDR3 DNA: TGTGCCTGGAGTGTGGGACAGGGAAGGGAGACCCAGTACTTC. This gives the protein CAWSVGQGRETQYF. The variable domain in full, with the rest retrieved from reference TRBV30 and TRBJ2-5, is SQTIHQWPATLVQPVGSPLSLECTVEGTSNPNLYWYRQAAGRGLQLLFYSVGIGQISSEVPQNLSASRPQDRQFILSSKKLLLSDSGFYLCAWSVGQGRETQYFGPGTRLLVL.

The chain carries TRBV28 and TRBJ2-2, with D possibly being TRBD2 (6 bases). The germline CDR1 and CDR2 sequences are MDHEN and SYDVKM. Deletions cut 2 bases from V and 2 bases from J, with 21 bases between. The CDR3 covers 19 residues. CDR3 sequence (DNA): TGTGCCAGCAGTTTACCCACCTGGAGCTTGGCGGGAAACACCGGGGAGCTGTTTTTT. It is translated as CASSLPTWSLAGNTGELFF.

In nucleotides, the CDR3 is TGTGCCAGCAGCGTTGAGACAGGGACGGACGAGCAGTACTTC. Translation: CASSVETGTDEQYF. The chain has TRBV9 and TRBJ2-7, with TRBD1 matching over 7 bases. The CDR3 covers 14 residues. V lost 2 bases and J lost 5; bases outside the gene matches: 7. Germline CDR1 reads SGDLS; CDR2 reads YYNGEE.

The sample holds a few counts of this clone. CDR3 protein: CASSELYGGADTQYF. The CDR3 region has the DNA TGTGCCAGCAGTGAATTGTATGGGGGAGCGGATACGCAGTATTTT. The rearrangement uses TRBV6-1 and TRBJ2-3; D might be TRBD1 or TRBD2, each matching 5 bases. V was clipped by 2 bases and J by 6 bases, with 15 bases between them. Germline-derived CDR1 and CDR2 are MNHNS and SASEGT. This CDR3 spans 15 amino acids.

This chain connects TRBV27 to TRBJ2-7; D remains ambiguous. The germline V gene encodes CDR1 MNHEY and CDR2 SMNVEV (reference sequence). CDR3 length equals 15 residues. Deletions cut 2 bases from V and 2 bases from J, with 13 bases between. The CDR3 here is CASSLQRTSTYEQYF. DNA of the CDR3: TGTGCCAGCAGTTTACAGCGCACCAGCACCTACGAGCAGTACTTC.

This clone has just one count. The gene calls are TRBV27 and TRBJ2-7; the D gene is possibly TRBD1 (5 bases). Germline values: CDR1 MNHEY, CDR2 SMNVEV (reference sequence). Between the trimmed V and J ends, which lost 5 bases and 3 bases, there was a span of 14 bases. The CDR3 contains 14 residues. CDR3 coding DNA: TGTGCCAGCAGTGTACAAGGGGATTACTACGAGCAGTACTTC. Its translation: CASSVQGDYYEQYF.

The chain recombines TRBV2 with TRBJ1-1; tentatively, D is TRBD1 (6 bases). Germline V CDR1 and CDR2: SNHLY, FYNNEI. The CDR3 is made up of 18 amino acids. The V and J ends lost 6 bases and 1 base respectively, with 24 bases between them. The CDR3 region has the DNA TGTGCCAGCAGGATTCATTCCGGGGGGCAAACGAAGAACACTGAAGCTTTCTTT. Residues: CASRIHSGGQTKNTEAFF.

The J gene is TRBJ2-1, the V gene TRBV29-1; D gene ambiguous. The CDR3 has 14 residues. The germline gives CDR1 SQVTM, CDR2 ANQGSEA. V lost 0 bases, J lost 0 bases, and 6 bases lay in between. The CDR3 bases are TGCAGCGTTGAAGATGAGAGCTCCTACAATGAGCAGTTCTTC. This gives the protein CSVEDESSYNEQFF.

V is TRBV9 and J is TRBJ2-3; D possibly corresponds to TRBD1 (6 bases). Germline CDR1 reads SGDLS; CDR2 reads YYNGEE. The CDR3 totals 15 residues. V lost 4 bases, J lost 0 bases, and 12 bases lay in between. The CDR3 nucleotides read TGTGCCAGCAGCACCTCACAGGGTAGCACAGATACGCAGTATTTT. As protein: CASSTSQGSTDTQYF.

V gene TRBV29-1 combines with J gene TRBJ1-1; no clear D. Looked up from germline, CDR1 is SQVTM and CDR2 is ANQGSEA. The CDR3 extends over 15 amino acids. V lost 1 base and J lost 0, with 12 bases in between. DNA for the CDR3: TGCAGCGTTGAAGCGATAGGAGATATGAACACTGAAGCTTTCTTT. Its translation is CSVEAIGDMNTEAFF.

The chain recombines TRBV7-2 with TRBJ1-1, with a possible D match to TRBD1 (6 bases). This CDR3 comprises 13 residues. Germline V lookup: CDR1 SGHTA, CDR2 FQGNSA. The V end lost 1 base, the J end lost 4 bases, and 7 bases lay between the germline ends. The CDR3 DNA reads as TGTGCCAGCAGCTTAGACAGGGCCACTGAAGCTTTCTTT. Protein product: CASSLDRATEAFF.

The V call is TRBV27, the J call TRBJ2-1; TRBD2 is a possible D gene (6 bases). V dropped 3 bases and J dropped 6 bases, with 18 bases sitting between them. Germline V CDR1 and CDR2: MNHEY, SMNVEV (reference sequence). The length of the CDR3 is 16 residues. The DNA for the CDR3 is TGTGCCAGCAGTTTTACCCCGGGAGCACTGGCCAATGAGCAGTTCTTC. It translates to CASSFTPGALANEQFF.